This TCR beta chain was recovered during a study of blood T cell repertoires in COVID-19. The CDR3 runs 15 residues. Germline V gene data show CDR1 as MDHEN and CDR2 as SYDVKM. Trimming cost V 5 bases and J 1 base, with 14 bases left between them. TCRdb's copy holds only in-frame clones and misses some; the assay was immunoSEQ multiplex PCR. In the table there are about 270,000 clones, approximately 90% of which are singletons. Material for sequencing was PBMCs or T cells enriched from blood (not recorded which). The clonotype was recovered from a woman aged 50 to 60 who had recovered from COVID-19. The chain recombines TRBV28 with TRBJ1-1, with D possibly being TRBD1 (5 bases). For the CDR3, the DNA is TGTGCCAGCAGTGGCGCGGGACGGTCGAACACTGAAGCTTTCTTT. As protein: CASSGAGRSNTEAFF.